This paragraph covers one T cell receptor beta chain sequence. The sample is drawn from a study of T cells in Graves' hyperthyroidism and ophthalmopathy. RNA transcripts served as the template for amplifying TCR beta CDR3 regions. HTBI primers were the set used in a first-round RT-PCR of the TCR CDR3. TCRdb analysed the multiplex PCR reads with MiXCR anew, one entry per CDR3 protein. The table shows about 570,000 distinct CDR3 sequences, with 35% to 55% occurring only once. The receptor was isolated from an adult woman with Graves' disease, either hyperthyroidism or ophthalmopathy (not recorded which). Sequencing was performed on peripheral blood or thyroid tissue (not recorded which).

The CDR3 reads CASSGAAGRLGYNQPQHF. The CDR3 bases are TGTGCCAGCAGCGGGGCGGCAGGGAGGTTGGGGTACAATCAGCCCCAGCATTTT. This sequence joins TRBV7-9 and TRBJ1-5; tentative D call: TRBD1 (5 bases). Germline values: CDR1 SEHNR, CDR2 FQNEAQ (reference sequence). There are 18 residues in the CDR3. V was shortened by 5 bases and J by 3 bases, with 23 bases between the two germline ends.